The following is a T cell receptor (beta chain) sequence with its context. Then a second PCR, running roughly 7 to 11 cycles, was carried out with a sample-barcoded 5' primer and a J-beta primer mix. TCRdb ran MiXCR on the 5' RACE reads and lists one entry per CDR3 protein. The sample records 750,000 to 1,000,000 distinct CDR3 sequences, almost 30% being singletons. Losses at the gene ends were 5 bases for V and 8 bases for J; bases not matched to a gene: 9. The CDR3 spans 15 residues. This sample stems from a study of blood T cells in healthy people across ages. These records were also assigned to another study, of T cells of mothers and their children.

The sample consisted of blood. The chain uses TRBV12-3 or TRBV12-4 and TRBJ2-1; 10 nucleotides line up with TRBD1. This TCR derives from a woman aged 40 to 55 in good health. The chain's CDR3 is CASSPRDRGRHEQFF. CDR3 sequence (DNA): TGTGCCAGCAGTCCCCGGGACAGGGGTAGGCATGAGCAGTTCTTC.